Listed below are T cell receptor beta chains from one sample, sequenced in a study of blood T cell repertoires in COVID-19. The assay was immunoSEQ multiplex PCR, and TCRdb's table has in-frame clones only and misses some. Of approximately 150,000 clones listed, 70% to 85% are singletons. The sample consisted of PBMCs or T cells enriched from blood (not recorded which). These receptors came from a woman in her sixties or seventies in a cohort exposed to, infected with or recovered from COVID-19 (not recorded which). Both conserved end residues are part of each CDR3. The order of the fields is CDR3 DNA, CDR3 protein, clone size, J gene, D gene, V gene. The D gene is left open where the match is weak. Clone size is shown for a subset of rows, as once, few, many or a class of expanded clone.

CDR3 DNA: TGTGCCAGCAGCCCCAGCTGGGGGGCCTACGAGCAGTACTTC
CDR3 protein: CASSPSWGAYEQYF
clone size: NA
J gene: TRBJ2-7
D gene: NA
V gene: TRBV7-2

CDR3 DNA: TGTGCCAGCAGCTTACCGCCAGGGGGGATGGGGGATGAGCAGTTCTTC
CDR3 protein: CASSLPPGGMGDEQFF
clone size: NA
J gene: TRBJ2-1
D gene: NA
V gene: TRBV5-4

CDR3 DNA: TGCAGTGCTCGTGGGGGCTCCGCTGATACGCAGTATTTT
CDR3 protein: CSARGGSADTQYF
clone size: NA
J gene: TRBJ2-3
D gene: NA
V gene: TRBV20-1

CDR3 DNA: TGTGCCAGCAAGGGGGTAGGCTCCGCCTACGAGCAGTACTTC
CDR3 protein: CASKGVGSAYEQYF
clone size: NA
J gene: TRBJ2-7
D gene: NA
V gene: TRBV28

CDR3 DNA: TGTGCCAGTAGTATCCCCAGTGCCCCGTCATCCCAGTACTTC
CDR3 protein: CASSIPSAPSSQYF
clone size: NA
J gene: TRBJ2-5
D gene: NA
V gene: TRBV19

CDR3 DNA: TGTGCCAGCAGCTTATTGGTCGGGAGTTTTGGGACCACAGATACGCAGTATTTT
CDR3 protein: CASSLLVGSFGTTDTQYF
clone size: NA
J gene: TRBJ2-3
D gene: NA
V gene: TRBV7-2

CDR3 DNA: TGTGCCAGCAGCGTAACCTCCGGGACAGGCTACAATGAGCAGTTCTTC
CDR3 protein: CASSVTSGTGYNEQFF
clone size: NA
J gene: TRBJ2-1
D gene: TRBD1
V gene: TRBV9

CDR3 DNA: TGTGCCAGCAGCTTAGTCGGGGGGAACTACGAGCAGTACTTC
CDR3 protein: CASSLVGGNYEQYF
clone size: once
J gene: TRBJ2-7
D gene: TRBD2
V gene: TRBV7-2

CDR3 DNA: TGTGCCACCAGTGACCAAAAGCGGGGGGCCTACAATGAGCAGTTCTTC
CDR3 protein: CATSDQKRGAYNEQFF
clone size: NA
J gene: TRBJ2-1
D gene: TRBD2
V gene: TRBV24-1

CDR3 DNA: TGTGCCAGCAGCGCGACAGGGGCTTGGTACGAGCAGTACTTC
CDR3 protein: CASSATGAWYEQYF
clone size: NA
J gene: TRBJ2-7
D gene: TRBD1
V gene: TRBV5-5

CDR3 DNA: TGTGCCAGCTCACCCGGACTAGCGGGAAGTAATGAGCAGTTCTTC
CDR3 protein: CASSPGLAGSNEQFF
clone size: NA
J gene: TRBJ2-1
D gene: TRBD2
V gene: TRBV18

CDR3 DNA: TGTGCCAGCCGGACATTCTCTGGAAACACCATATATTTT
CDR3 protein: CASRTFSGNTIYF
clone size: few
J gene: TRBJ1-3
D gene: NA
V gene: TRBV12-3/TRBV12-4

CDR3 DNA: TGTGCCAGCAGATCTTCGACGACAGATCAGCCCCAGCATTTT
CDR3 protein: CASRSSTTDQPQHF
clone size: NA
J gene: TRBJ1-5
D gene: NA
V gene: TRBV27

CDR3 DNA: TGTGCCAGCAGTGAACCAGGGGTGAGGGCAGATACGCAGTATTTT
CDR3 protein: CASSEPGVRADTQYF
clone size: NA
J gene: TRBJ2-3
D gene: NA
V gene: TRBV25-1

CDR3 DNA: TGTGCCAGCAGCTTGACTAGCGGGAGTATGTTCGGGGAGCTGTTTTTT
CDR3 protein: CASSLTSGSMFGELFF
clone size: few
J gene: TRBJ2-2
D gene: TRBD2
V gene: TRBV7-8

CDR3 DNA: TGTGCCAGCAGTTTAAGGAGTAAAGAGCAGTTCTTC
CDR3 protein: CASSLRSKEQFF
clone size: few
J gene: TRBJ2-1
D gene: NA
V gene: TRBV12-3/TRBV12-4

CDR3 DNA: TGTGCCAGCAGCTTATCCCTACAGGGAGGCAATCAGCCCCAGCATTTT
CDR3 protein: CASSLSLQGGNQPQHF
clone size: NA
J gene: TRBJ1-5
D gene: NA
V gene: TRBV7-2

CDR3 DNA: TGTGCCAGCAGCTCCCCGCCCGGACTAGCGGGAGCAAGGGAGCAGTACTTC
CDR3 protein: CASSSPPGLAGAREQYF
clone size: NA
J gene: TRBJ2-7
D gene: TRBD2
V gene: TRBV7-8

CDR3 DNA: TGTGCCAGCAGGTATGGAGGGGACGAGCAGTACTTC
CDR3 protein: CASRYGGDEQYF
clone size: NA
J gene: TRBJ2-7
D gene: NA
V gene: TRBV6-5

CDR3 DNA: TGTGCCAGCGGGGTTGAGGGAAGCAATCAGCCCCAGCATTTT
CDR3 protein: CASGVEGSNQPQHF
clone size: NA
J gene: TRBJ1-5
D gene: NA
V gene: TRBV3-1/TRBV3-2

CDR3 DNA: TGTGCCAGCACCTTGACAGGGGCTGGAAACACCATATATTTT
CDR3 protein: CASTLTGAGNTIYF
clone size: NA
J gene: TRBJ1-3
D gene: TRBD1
V gene: TRBV6-5

CDR3 DNA: TGTGCCAGCAGCCGGGGACTCTCCGAAAAACTGTTTTTT
CDR3 protein: CASSRGLSEKLFF
clone size: NA
J gene: TRBJ1-4
D gene: NA
V gene: TRBV11-3

CDR3 DNA: TGTGCCAGCAGTGAAGTATTAGGGGGTTTTACTATCCCCTACGAGCAGTACTTC
CDR3 protein: CASSEVLGGFTIPYEQYF
clone size: NA
J gene: TRBJ2-7
D gene: NA
V gene: TRBV6-1

CDR3 DNA: TGTGCCAGCGCCAGGACAGGTATTAGCACAGATACGCAGTATTTT
CDR3 protein: CASARTGISTDTQYF
clone size: NA
J gene: TRBJ2-3
D gene: TRBD1
V gene: TRBV27

CDR3 DNA: TGTGCCAGCAGCTTTGTCAGGGGCGGTTCACCCCTCCACTTT
CDR3 protein: CASSFVRGGSPLHF
clone size: NA
J gene: TRBJ1-6
D gene: NA
V gene: TRBV5-5

CDR3 DNA: TGCAGTGCTAGTAGTGGCAGTAGCACAGATACGCAGTATTTT
CDR3 protein: CSASSGSSTDTQYF
clone size: NA
J gene: TRBJ2-3
D gene: NA
V gene: TRBV20-1

CDR3 DNA: TGTGCCAGCAGCGGACAACGGGAGACCCAGTACTTC
CDR3 protein: CASSGQRETQYF
clone size: once
J gene: TRBJ2-5
D gene: NA
V gene: TRBV5-5

CDR3 DNA: TGTGCCAGCAGTCCGGTCGGGGGGCGGAATGAAAAACTGTTTTTT
CDR3 protein: CASSPVGGRNEKLFF
clone size: NA
J gene: TRBJ1-4
D gene: NA
V gene: TRBV28

CDR3 DNA: TGTGCCAGCAGTTTAAGGGCAGGGAACGGTGGCTACACCTTC
CDR3 protein: CASSLRAGNGGYTF
clone size: NA
J gene: TRBJ1-2
D gene: NA
V gene: TRBV28

CDR3 DNA: TGTGCCAGCAGTTTTTCTTCTATCTCACGATGGGACAGGGAAAATAAGTTTAGCAATCAGCCCCAGCATTTT
CDR3 protein: CASSFSSISRWDRENKFSNQPQHF
clone size: NA
J gene: TRBJ1-5
D gene: TRBD1
V gene: TRBV28

CDR3 DNA: TGTGCCAGCAGTTTTATAATCCACCAGATGAACACCGGGGAGCTGTTTTTT
CDR3 protein: CASSFIIHQMNTGELFF
clone size: NA
J gene: TRBJ2-2
D gene: NA
V gene: TRBV27

CDR3 DNA: TGTGCCAGTAGTTTGTCCAGGGACAATGAGCAGTTCTTC
CDR3 protein: CASSLSRDNEQFF
clone size: NA
J gene: TRBJ2-1
D gene: NA
V gene: TRBV19

CDR3 DNA: TGTGCCAGCAGCGCCGACAGTTACAATGAGCAGTTCTTC
CDR3 protein: CASSADSYNEQFF
clone size: NA
J gene: TRBJ2-1
D gene: NA
V gene: TRBV7-3

CDR3 DNA: TGTGCCAGTATGGGCAGGCCGAACACTGAAGCTTTCTTT
CDR3 protein: CASMGRPNTEAFF
clone size: once
J gene: TRBJ1-1
D gene: NA
V gene: TRBV19

CDR3 DNA: TGTGCCAGCAGCTCCTCGGAGGTTGCTGAAGCTTTCTTT
CDR3 protein: CASSSSEVAEAFF
clone size: NA
J gene: TRBJ1-1
D gene: NA
V gene: TRBV7-6

CDR3 DNA: TGTGCCAGCAGACTCACAGGGTATAGCAATCAGCCCCAGCATTTT
CDR3 protein: CASRLTGYSNQPQHF
clone size: NA
J gene: TRBJ1-5
D gene: NA
V gene: TRBV6-5

CDR3 DNA: TGTGCCAGCAGTACCCAGGGGTTTGAAGCTTTCTTT
CDR3 protein: CASSTQGFEAFF
clone size: NA
J gene: TRBJ1-1
D gene: NA
V gene: TRBV28

CDR3 DNA: TGTGCCACCAGGGGGGCCCGTCACAATGAGCAGTTCTTC
CDR3 protein: CATRGARHNEQFF
clone size: NA
J gene: TRBJ2-1
D gene: NA
V gene: TRBV24-1

CDR3 DNA: TGTGCCAGCAGCTGGGACAGGGTTCAGACCCAGTACTTC
CDR3 protein: CASSWDRVQTQYF
clone size: NA
J gene: TRBJ2-5
D gene: TRBD1
V gene: TRBV5-6

CDR3 DNA: TGTGCCAGCAGTTTCGGCGGGAGTGTTCGTCGGCAGTTCTTC
CDR3 protein: CASSFGGSVRRQFF
clone size: NA
J gene: TRBJ2-1
D gene: TRBD2
V gene: TRBV27

CDR3 DNA: TGTGCCAGTAGTCCGCAGGGGCGGCAGCCCCAGCATTTT
CDR3 protein: CASSPQGRQPQHF
clone size: NA
J gene: TRBJ1-5
D gene: NA
V gene: TRBV19

CDR3 DNA: TGTGCCAGCAGCGTAGGAGGCTCCTTTGGGGCCAACGTCCTGACTTTC
CDR3 protein: CASSVGGSFGANVLTF
clone size: NA
J gene: TRBJ2-6
D gene: NA
V gene: TRBV9

CDR3 DNA: TGTGCCACTAGACAGGGCCGCAATCAGCCCCAGCATTTT
CDR3 protein: CATRQGRNQPQHF
clone size: once
J gene: TRBJ1-5
D gene: TRBD1
V gene: TRBV6-5

CDR3 DNA: TGTGCCAGCAGCCAAGGACAGGAGTTGTCCCAGTACTTC
CDR3 protein: CASSQGQELSQYF
clone size: NA
J gene: TRBJ2-5
D gene: TRBD1
V gene: TRBV11-2

CDR3 DNA: TGTGCCAGTAGCTTTGGGCTAACGGAGACCCAGTACTTC
CDR3 protein: CASSFGLTETQYF
clone size: NA
J gene: TRBJ2-5
D gene: NA
V gene: TRBV19

CDR3 DNA: TGTGCCAGCCAGCGGGGATACGCTGGAAACACCATATATTTT
CDR3 protein: CASQRGYAGNTIYF
clone size: NA
J gene: TRBJ1-3
D gene: NA
V gene: TRBV9

CDR3 DNA: TGTGCCAGCAGCGCACTAGCGACAGCTCCCTACGAGCAGTACTTC
CDR3 protein: CASSALATAPYEQYF
clone size: NA
J gene: TRBJ2-7
D gene: TRBD2
V gene: TRBV7-9

CDR3 DNA: TGTGCCAGCAGTCAAGGGAGCTCCTACGAGCAGTACTTC
CDR3 protein: CASSQGSSYEQYF
clone size: NA
J gene: TRBJ2-7
D gene: NA
V gene: TRBV28

CDR3 DNA: TGTGCCAGCAGCTTAGACGGCTCCTACAATGAGCAGTTCTTC
CDR3 protein: CASSLDGSYNEQFF
clone size: NA
J gene: TRBJ2-1
D gene: NA
V gene: TRBV7-9